These 21 T cell receptor beta chains originate from one sample sequenced in a study of shared clonotypes between healthy human individuals. Sequencing was performed with immunoSEQ multiplex PCR; in TCRdb, only in-frame clones are kept and a portion is missing. The sample lists roughly 2,300,000 clones, about nine tenths occurring once. Sequencing was performed on naive CD4+ T cells from PBMCs. Subset in this sample: CD45RA+ positively selected. These receptors were taken from a man aged 18 to 35 in good health. Some clones in this sample may be carry-over from other donors' samples.

The chain uses TRBV7-2 and TRBJ1-3; D is ambiguous. Per the germline V gene, CDR1 is SGHTA and CDR2 is FQGNSA. Trimming pared 1 base from V and 0 bases from J, leaving 10 bases between. CDR3 length: 16 residues. The CDR3 region is CASSLVSGNSGNTIYF. The CDR3 DNA is TGTGCCAGCAGCTTAGTTTCGGGGAACTCTGGAAACACCATATATTTT.

This clone was picked up one time. The gene calls are TRBV6-5 and TRBJ2-7; a possible D gene is TRBD2 (5 bases). This CDR3 is built from 15 residues. V lost 6 bases and J 0 bases, leaving 15 bases between the germline ends. CDR1 MNHEY and CDR2 SVGAGI come from the germline V gene. CDR3 region: CASSSETGYSYEQYF. The CDR3, as DNA: TGTGCCAGCAGCTCCGAAACGGGGTACTCCTACGAGCAGTACTTC.

This chain joins TRBV9 and TRBJ1-1, with a weak D call TRBD1 (5 bases). Germline V gene lookup returns CDR1 SGDLS and CDR2 YYNGEE. The ends were cut back, 0 bases at V and 7 bases at J, with 16 bases in the middle. This CDR3 spans 15 amino acids. The CDR3 reads CASSVGWGTANEAFF. The CDR3 region has the DNA TGTGCCAGCAGCGTAGGGTGGGGGACTGCAAATGAAGCTTTCTTT.

V gene TRBV2 combines with J gene TRBJ2-3; the D gene is possibly TRBD2 (5 bases). V lost 3 bases and J lost 0, with 13 bases in between. Germline V gives CDR1 SNHLY, CDR2 FYNNEI. The CDR3 is 16 residues long. The CDR3 nucleotides are TGTGCCAGCAGTGAGTTCTCGGGGTCTAGCACAGATACGCAGTATTTT. Translation gives CASSEFSGSSTDTQYF.

This rearrangement joins TRBV6-5 to TRBJ2-1; a weak D match, TRBD2 (6 bases). With 0 bases removed from V and 6 bases from J, the gap between germline ends came to 15 bases. There are 16 residues in the CDR3. CDR1 is MNHEY and CDR2 is SVGAGI in the germline V gene. The CDR3 here is CASSYSPKTSSNEQFF. In nucleotides, the CDR3 is TGTGCCAGCAGTTACTCACCGAAGACTAGTTCCAATGAGCAGTTCTTC.

The genes are TRBV5-4 and TRBJ2-7; a possible D gene is TRBD1 (6 bases). Trimming took off 5 bases at V and 5 bases at J, with 17 bases between the two ends. The germline V gene encodes CDR1 SGHNT and CDR2 YYREEE (reference sequence). This CDR3 spans 14 amino acids. DNA for the CDR3: TGTGCCAGCAGACTGGGGTCAGGGGCCGACGAGCAGTACTTC. Translation: CASRLGSGADEQYF.

The chain has TRBV4-3 and TRBJ2-2; D remains unclear. The CDR3 has 16 amino acids. V was cut by 0 bases and J by 4 bases, with 12 bases left in between. Germline V gives CDR1 LGHNA, CDR2 YSLEER. CDR3 sequence reads: CASSQDHGWGTGELFF. CDR3 sequence (DNA): TGCGCCAGCAGCCAAGACCACGGTTGGGGCACCGGGGAGCTGTTTTTT.

The V and J genes are TRBV11-2 and TRBJ1-1, with TRBD1 as a possible D gene (6 bases). V was pared by 5 bases and J by 1 base, with 14 bases between. Per germline, CDR1 SGHAT and CDR2 FQNNGV. The length of the CDR3 is 15 residues. As DNA, the CDR3 is TGTGCCAGCAGCCCTGGGGACAAGTCGAACACTGAAGCTTTCTTT. Amino acids: CASSPGDKSNTEAFF.

This sequence joins TRBV11-2 and TRBJ2-7; the D gene is possibly TRBD1 (6 bases). CDR1 and CDR2 (germline): SGHAT, FQNNGV. V was trimmed by 5 bases and J by 5 bases, leaving 13 bases between them. The CDR3 runs 13 residues. This CDR3 is CASSQQGGHEQYF. The CDR3 coding sequence is TGTGCCAGCAGCCAACAGGGTGGCCACGAGCAGTACTTC.

As regards this clone: Within the sample, other DNA sequences also encode this same CDR3. J is TRBJ2-5 and V is TRBV14, with no clear D. Germline-derived CDR1 and CDR2 are SGHDN and FVKESK. V lost 4 bases, J lost 4 bases, and 4 bases lay in between. CDR3 length equals 11 residues. The CDR3 here is CASSLGETQYF. The CDR3, as DNA: TGTGCCAGCAGCCTCGGAGAGACCCAGTACTTC. The variable domain in full, with the rest retrieved from reference TRBV14 and TRBJ2-5, is EAGVTQFPSHSVIEKGQTVTLRCDPISGHDNLYWYRRVMGKEIKFLLHFVKESKQDESGMPNNRFLAERTGGTYSTLKVQPAELEDSGVYFCASSLGETQYFGPGTRLLVL.

Details on this clone: Other DNA sequences in the same sample also yield this CDR3. The chain uses TRBV5-1 and TRBJ2-5; maybe TRBD1 (6 bases). The length of the CDR3 is 14 residues. Trimming took off 5 bases at V and 4 bases at J, with 15 bases between the two ends. Germline lookup yields CDR1 SGHRS and CDR2 YFSETQ. CDR3 sequence: CASSLRQVGETQYF. The CDR3 DNA follows: TGCGCCAGCAGTTTGCGACAGGTTGGAGAGACCCAGTACTTC.

This chain joins TRBV5-4 and TRBJ2-5, with 7 nucleotides matching TRBD2. The CDR3 totals 14 residues. V trimming: 2 bases; J trimming: 1 base; junction bases outside the gene matches: 2. Germline lookup yields CDR1 SGHNT and CDR2 YYREEE (reference sequence). CDR3 amino acids: CASSLAGLQETQYF. The CDR3 DNA sequence: TGTGCCAGCAGCTTAGCGGGGCTCCAAGAGACCCAGTACTTC.

In the case of this clone: The same CDR3 arises from other DNA sequences in this sample as well. This chain uses TRBV7-9 with TRBJ1-4, with 9 bases that match TRBD1. CDR1 is SEHNR, CDR2 FQNEAQ, per germline (reference sequence). Unmatched junction bases numbered 4, after V lost 6 bases and J lost 8 bases. This CDR3 has 13 amino acids. CDR3 nucleotides: TGTGCCAGCAGTAGAACAGGGGGCGAAAAACTGTTTTTT. This codes for CASSRTGGEKLFF.

The chain links TRBV6-1 to TRBJ2-1; D gene unclear. With 3 bases removed from V and 12 bases from J, the gap between germline ends came to 3 bases. The germline V gene encodes CDR1 MNHNS and CDR2 SASEGT. This CDR3 has 9 residues. The CDR3 loop is CASSDWQFF. CDR3 sequence (DNA): TGTGCCAGCAGTGACTGGCAGTTCTTC.

A word on this clone: Other DNA sequences of this sample code for an identical CDR3. The CDR3, as DNA: TGTGCCAGCTCACCCCGGGCGAACACTGAAGCTTTCTTT. Amino acid sequence: CASSPRANTEAFF. V usage is TRBV18 and J usage is TRBJ1-1; D remains unclear. The CDR3 has 13 amino acids. CDR1 and CDR2 (germline): KGHSH, LQKENI. Trimming took off 3 bases at V and 1 base at J, with 6 bases between the two ends.

This chain uses TRBV10-2 with TRBJ1-5, with TRBD1 as a possible D gene (6 bases). The ends were cut back, 3 bases at V and 9 bases at J, with 24 bases in the middle. The germline V gene encodes CDR1 WSHSY and CDR2 SAAADI. This CDR3 is 17 amino acids long. CDR3: CASSEVAGGGHPPPQHF. CDR3 in DNA: TGCGCCAGCAGTGAAGTCGCGGGGGGGGGACATCCCCCGCCCCAGCATTTT.

V is TRBV18 and J is TRBJ2-5; D call uncertain. The CDR3 runs 14 residues. The V and J ends lost 1 base and 1 base respectively, with 7 bases between them. Germline V gene lookup returns CDR1 KGHSH and CDR2 LQKENI. CDR3 DNA sequence: TGTGCCAGCTCACCACAGCCGAGCCAAGAGACCCAGTACTTC. Protein product: CASSPQPSQETQYF.

This rearrangement joins TRBV5-4 to TRBJ2-2, with D perhaps matching TRBD2 (6 bases). The CDR3 covers 15 residues. Trimming took off 1 base at V and 6 bases at J, with 13 bases between the two ends. Germline CDR1 is SGHNT and CDR2 is YYREEE (reference sequence). The CDR3 region has the DNA TGTGCCAGCAGCTTGTTCGGGAGTAGCGCCGGGGAGCTGTTTTTT. It specifies CASSLFGSSAGELFF. Full variable domain (rest looked up from reference TRBV5-4 and TRBJ2-2): ETGVTQSPTHLIKTRGQQVTLRCSSQSGHNTVSWYQQALGQGPQFIFQYYREEENGRGNFPPRFSGLQFPNYSSELNVNALELDDSALYLCASSLFGSSAGELFFGEGSRLTVL.

This clone appeared once. This chain joins TRBV9 and TRBJ1-1; 8 bases are shared with TRBD1. The CDR3 extends over 14 amino acids. With V trimmed by 4 bases and J by 10 bases, 12 bases remained unmatched. The germline CDR1 and CDR2 sequences are SGDLS and YYNGEE. In DNA form, the CDR3 reads TGTGCCAGCAGCTCCATCCCAGGGGGCGCGGGAGCTTTCTTT. Translated, it gives CASSSIPGGAGAFF.

The genes are TRBV19 and TRBJ1-5; D gene unclear. Germline CDR1 is LNHDA and CDR2 is SQIVND (reference sequence). The CDR3 is 14 amino acids. Trimming shortened V by 3 bases and J by 2 bases, and 8 bases separated the two germline ends. Here the CDR3 reads CASSIWQRNQPQHF. In DNA, the CDR3 is TGTGCCAGTAGTATTTGGCAGCGCAATCAGCCCCAGCATTTT. The variable domain in full, with the rest retrieved from reference TRBV19 and TRBJ1-5, is DGGITQSPKYLFRKEGQNVTLSCEQNLNHDAMYWYRQDPGQGLRLIYYSQIVNDFQKGDIAEGYSVSREKKESFPLTVTSAQKNPTAFYLCASSIWQRNQPQHFGDGTRLSIL.

About this clone itself: Other DNA sequences in the sample encode the same CDR3. The chain has TRBV5-1 and TRBJ2-2; D tentatively fits TRBD1 or TRBD2 (6 bases each). The ends were cut back, 1 base at V and 2 bases at J, with 9 bases in the middle. The CDR3 extends over 15 amino acids. The germline CDR1 and CDR2 sequences are SGHRS and YFSETQ. CDR3 coding DNA: TGCGCCAGCAGCTTGACAGGGACTAACACCGGGGAGCTGTTTTTT. Encoded protein: CASSLTGTNTGELFF.